This T cell receptor (beta chain) was sequenced for a study of T cells after somatic rescue of genetic block. Profiled with immunoSEQ multiplex PCR; TCRdb holds only in-frame clones, not every one. The sample holds around 50,000 clones; 96% are singletons and the top ten take approximately 0.075%. The table lists this clone with a count of one. The germline CDR1 and CDR2 sequences are LGHNA and YSLEER. The V and J ends lost 6 bases and 1 base respectively, with 12 bases between them. The length of the CDR3 is 14 residues. V gene TRBV4-3 combines with J gene TRBJ1-1, with no clear D. This receptor was obtained from a child younger than two. Sequencing used peripheral blood mononuclear cells (PBMCs). CDR3 coding DNA: TGCGCCAGCAGGAGAAACATTAGGAACACTGAAGCTTTCTTT. Its protein is CASRRNIRNTEAFF.